This T cell receptor (beta chain) originates from a study of T cell changes during pregnancy in multiple sclerosis. Sequencing was performed with immunoSEQ multiplex PCR; in TCRdb, only in-frame clones are kept and a portion is missing. In the table there are 60,000 to 85,000 clones, about nine tenths of which are singletons. Germline CDR1 and CDR2: SQVTM and ANQGSEA. V lost 4 bases, J lost 9 bases, and 3 bases stayed unmatched. There are 11 residues in the CDR3. The chain uses TRBV29-1 and TRBJ2-1, with 7 bases matching TRBD2. The sample in question was peripheral blood, obtained in the second trimester of pregnancy. This sequence was found in a female donor with multiple sclerosis, enrolled in a pregnancy study. CDR3 in DNA: TGCAGCGTTGGGGGGGGTGGTGAGCAGTTCTTC. Translating gives CSVGGGGEQFF.